The 30 T cell receptor beta chains below all came from one sample that was sequenced in a study of T cells after yellow fever vaccination. TCRdb recomputed calls from the 5' RACE reads with MiXCR, one row per CDR3 protein. Altogether 300,000 to 350,000 distinct CDR3 sequences are present, around 8.1% being singletons, with the ten largest covering approximately 16%. Here the sequenced sample was PBMCs, taken roughly 46 days after the first yellow fever vaccination. The receptors derive from a man aged 18 to 30 who received the YFV17D yellow fever vaccine.

This clonotype appeared a few times. The V call is TRBV9, the J call TRBJ2-2, with 7 bases that match TRBD1. This CDR3 has 16 residues. With 0 bases clipped from V and 1 base from J, the junction kept 3 bases outside the gene matches. Germline lookup yields CDR1 SGDLS and CDR2 YYNGEE. The DNA for the CDR3 is TGTGCCAGCAGCGTAGGGTACAGGGGGAACACCGGGGAGCTGTTTTTT. Translating it yields CASSVGYRGNTGELFF.

The table lists this clonotype with a few counts. The rearrangement uses TRBV28 and TRBJ2-1; no clear D gene. The V gene's germline CDR1 is MDHEN and CDR2 SYDVKM. V was shortened by 5 bases and J by 7 bases, with 12 bases between the two germline ends. CDR3 length equals 13 residues. The CDR3 DNA is TGTGCCAGCAGTCTGATGGGTAGGAATGAGCAGTTCTTC. Translating it yields CASSLMGRNEQFF.

The sample holds many counts of this clonotype. J is TRBJ2-5 and V is TRBV20-1, with TRBD2 as a possible D gene (6 bases). The CDR3 is 14 residues long. Germline CDR1 is DFQATT and CDR2 is SNEGSKA (reference sequence). V lost 0 bases and J lost 1, with 9 bases in between. CDR3 nucleotide sequence: TGCAGTGCTAGAGAGGTGCGGGGCCAAGAGACCCAGTACTTC. This gives the protein CSAREVRGQETQYF.

This clonotype was recorded a few times. This chain joins TRBV10-3 and TRBJ2-3; 7 bases map to TRBD2. With 10 bases clipped from V and 4 bases from J, the junction kept 11 bases outside the gene matches. Germline lookup yields CDR1 ENHRY and CDR2 SYGVKD. The CDR3 contains 14 residues. The CDR3 here is CATGGAGFSDTQYF. The CDR3 DNA reads TGTGCCACCGGAGGAGCGGGGTTCTCAGATACGCAGTATTTT.

This clonotype was found many times. The chain couples TRBV12-3 or TRBV12-4 to TRBJ1-4; D perhaps matches TRBD1 (6 bases). The V end lost 3 bases, the J end lost 8 bases, and 13 bases lay between the germline ends. The CDR3 is made up of 14 amino acids. CDR3 region: CASSFRQADEKLFF. For the CDR3, the DNA is TGTGCCAGCAGTTTTAGACAGGCCGACGAAAAACTGTTTTTT.

This clonotype was recorded at least ten times. This chain links TRBV7-2 with TRBJ2-5, with TRBD1 identical over 7 bases. V dropped 4 bases and J dropped 2; count of bases not matched to a gene: 7. The CDR3 runs 15 residues. Germline V CDR1 and CDR2: SGHTA, FQGNSA. DNA of the CDR3: TGTGCCAGCAGCTCAAAGCCGGGACAGCAAGAGACCCAGTACTTC. It specifies CASSSKPGQQETQYF.

This clonotype was detected ten times or more. The chain joins TRBV5-5 to TRBJ2-4; D unresolved. This CDR3 region has 14 residues. Trimming shortened V by 0 bases and J by 10 bases, and 14 bases separated the two germline ends. Germline values: CDR1 SGHKS, CDR2 YYEKEE (reference sequence). CDR3 in amino acids: CASSLDDNGRIQYF. The CDR3 DNA sequence: TGTGCCAGCAGCTTGGATGACAATGGAAGGATTCAGTACTTC.

The chain uses TRBV9 and TRBJ2-1; D call uncertain. Trimming stripped 4 bases from V and 9 bases from J, with 20 bases between. The CDR3 extends over 15 amino acids. From germline, CDR1 is SGDLS and CDR2 YYNGEE. CDR3 loop: CASSPVYPLYGEQFF. CDR3 nucleotides: TGTGCCAGCAGCCCGGTGTATCCCCTTTACGGTGAGCAGTTCTTC.

The rearrangement joins TRBV19 to TRBJ2-1; a weak D match, TRBD1 (5 bases). Germline V gene lookup returns CDR1 LNHDA and CDR2 SQIVND (reference sequence). The length of the CDR3 is 11 residues. With 3 bases removed from V and 14 bases from J, the gap between germline ends came to 11 bases. This chain's CDR3 is CASSMWTDKFF. In DNA, the CDR3 is TGTGCCAGTAGTATGTGGACGGACAAGTTCTTC.

The chain uses TRBV20-1 and TRBJ2-2; D perhaps matches TRBD1 (6 bases). Trimming pared 2 bases from V and 4 bases from J, leaving 11 bases between. CDR3 length equals 14 residues. The V gene's germline CDR1 is DFQATT and CDR2 SNEGSKA (reference sequence). The CDR3: CSARSRGSTGELFF. DNA of the CDR3: TGCAGTGCTAGATCCAGGGGCAGCACCGGGGAGCTGTTTTTT.

The genes are TRBV4-1 and TRBJ2-3, with D perhaps matching TRBD1 or TRBD2 (5 bases each). The CDR3 has 15 residues. The V gene's germline CDR1 is MGHRA and CDR2 YSYEKL. V was clipped by 3 bases and J by 6 bases, with 16 bases between them. In nucleotides, the CDR3 is TGCGCCAGCAGCCAGGGACCGCAAGTAGTTGATACGCAGTATTTT. It is translated as CASSQGPQVVDTQYF.

The chain combines TRBV7-3 with TRBJ2-3; 8 bases match TRBD1. CDR3 length: 15 residues. CDR1 and CDR2 (germline): SGHTA, FQGTGA. The V and J ends lost 5 bases and 6 bases, in that order; junction bases with no gene match: 10. This chain's CDR3 is CASSPLQGAGDTQYF. The CDR3 DNA sequence: TGTGCCAGCAGCCCCCTGCAGGGGGCCGGGGATACGCAGTATTTT.

This clonotype has a handful of counts. The chain combines TRBV6-1 with TRBJ2-1; no clear D. The germline CDR1 and CDR2 sequences are MNHNS and SASEGT. This CDR3 has 14 amino acids. V was pared by 4 bases and J by 6 bases, with 13 bases between. This CDR3 reads CASSVPRMVNEQFF. Here the CDR3 DNA reads TGTGCCAGCAGTGTCCCCCGAATGGTCAATGAGCAGTTCTTC.

This clonotype showed up many times. The chain carries TRBV6-5 and TRBJ2-1; no definite D call. The CDR3 sequence is 14 residues long. The germline CDR1 and CDR2 sequences are MNHEY and SVGAGI. V dropped 0 bases and J dropped 2 bases, with 5 bases sitting between them. CDR3 nucleotides: TGTGCCAGCAGTTACTCGAGACCCTACAATGAGCAGTTCTTC. Translated: CASSYSRPYNEQFF.

This clonotype was seen a handful of times. Here the CDR3 DNA reads TGCAGTGCTAGAGTGGGTCTACTCAGTAATACGCAGTATTTT. This sequence encodes CSARVGLLSNTQYF. V is TRBV20-1 and J is TRBJ2-3; D gene unclear. The germline V gene has CDR1 DFQATT and CDR2 SNEGSKA (reference sequence). V was trimmed by 1 base and J by 7 bases, leaving 15 bases between them. The CDR3 has 14 residues.

This clonotype was counted only a few times. The chain couples TRBV7-9 to TRBJ2-7; 7 bases are shared with TRBD1. The CDR3 loop spans 14 amino acids. J gave up 3 bases and V 1 base, and 3 bases lay outside the gene matches. Germline lookup yields CDR1 SEHNR and CDR2 FQNEAQ (reference sequence). The CDR3: CASSLGQGGYEQYF. For the CDR3, the DNA is TGTGCCAGCAGCTTAGGACAGGGCGGCTACGAGCAGTACTTC. Supplemented by reference TRBV7-9 and TRBJ2-7, the full variable domain reads DTGVSQNPRHKITKRGQNVTFRCDPISEHNRLYWYRQTLGQGPEFLTYFQNEAQLEKSRLLSDRFSAERPKGSFSTLEIQRTEQGDSAMYLCASSLGQGGYEQYFGPGTRLTVT.

The chain recombines TRBV19 with TRBJ1-6, with D maybe TRBD1 (5 bases). CDR1 is LNHDA, CDR2 SQIVND, per germline (reference sequence). With 7 bases removed from V and 4 bases from J, the gap between germline ends came to 11 bases. The CDR3 runs to 14 residues. The CDR3 coding sequence is TGTGCCAGTATGGAAGGGGAATATAATTCACCCCTCCACTTT. Amino acids: CASMEGEYNSPLHF.

The rearrangement joins TRBV5-6 to TRBJ2-1; D is uncertain. V was clipped by 7 bases and J by 8 bases, with 19 bases between them. The CDR3 sequence is 14 residues long. The germline V gene encodes CDR1 SGHDT and CDR2 YYEEEE. DNA for the CDR3: TGTGCCAGCGCAGCTTACCCCCAGGCCCATGAGCAGTTCTTC. Translated: CASAAYPQAHEQFF.

This clonotype was detected only a few times. The rearrangement uses TRBV2 and TRBJ2-4; perhaps TRBD1 as D (5 bases). The V end was cut by 6 bases, the J end by 6 bases, with 9 bases between. This CDR3 contains 12 residues. The germline gives CDR1 SNHLY, CDR2 FYNNEI. CDR3 nucleotides: TGTGCCAGCAGGCAGGGATTAAACATTCAGTACTTC. Protein: CASRQGLNIQYF.

The genes are TRBV14 and TRBJ1-1; tentative D call: TRBD1 (5 bases). The length of the CDR3 is 14 residues. Germline V gene sequence: CDR1 SGHDN, CDR2 FVKESK. Between the trimmed V and J ends, which lost 1 base and 1 base, there was a span of 7 bases. The CDR3 loop is CASSQAGQNTEAFF. CDR3 in DNA: TGTGCCAGCAGCCAAGCAGGACAGAACACTGAAGCTTTCTTT. The variable domain in full, with the rest retrieved from reference TRBV14 and TRBJ1-1, is EAGVTQFPSHSVIEKGQTVTLRCDPISGHDNLYWYRRVMGKEIKFLLHFVKESKQDESGMPNNRFLAERTGGTYSTLKVQPAELEDSGVYFCASSQAGQNTEAFFGQGTRLTVV.

CDR3 sequence (DNA): TGTGCCACCAGTGACCCTGGGACTAGCGGGGGGCCGCAGTATTTT. Protein product: CATSDPGTSGGPQYF. The chain joins TRBV24-1 to TRBJ2-3; 15 bases are shared with TRBD2. The V segment lost 4 bases and the J segment 10 bases; nucleotides outside the gene matches: 5. The CDR3 has 15 amino acids. The germline gives CDR1 KGHDR, CDR2 SFDVKD.

The chain is built from TRBV27 and TRBJ2-2; 8 bases match TRBD2. The CDR3 consists of 14 residues. V trimming: 3 bases; J trimming: 6 bases; junction bases outside the gene matches: 3. The germline gives CDR1 MNHEY, CDR2 SMNVEV (reference sequence). In nucleotides, the CDR3 is TGTGCCAGCAGTTTGGGACTAGTTGCCGGGGAGCTGTTTTTT. It is translated as CASSLGLVAGELFF.

The chain couples TRBV4-3 to TRBJ2-3; TRBD2 aligns across 9 bases. This CDR3 is 18 amino acids long. Per the germline V gene, CDR1 is LGHNA and CDR2 is YSLEER. The J segment lost 1 base and the V segment lost 1 base, leaving 9 bases of the junction unmatched. CDR3 protein: CASSQVQQSSGGTDTQYF. The CDR3 DNA reads as TGCGCCAGCAGCCAAGTCCAACAATCTAGCGGGGGCACAGATACGCAGTATTTT.

There are a few counts of this clonotype. J is TRBJ2-3 and V is TRBV5-1; D not certain. The germline V gene encodes CDR1 SGHRS and CDR2 YFSETQ. The CDR3 contains 14 residues. V lost 2 bases, J lost 1 base, and 8 bases lay in between. CDR3 sequence reads: CASSFEPGTDTQYF. The CDR3 bases are TGCGCCAGCAGCTTCGAACCCGGCACAGATACGCAGTATTTT.

This clonotype was picked up a small number of times. The chain links TRBV15 to TRBJ1-6, with 9 bases identical to TRBD1. V was clipped by 5 bases and J by 9 bases; unmatched bases: 11. The germline V gene has CDR1 LNHNV and CDR2 YYDKDF (reference sequence). The CDR3 spans 16 residues. CDR3 sequence reads: CATSGLTGTGLSPLHF. CDR3 sequence (DNA): TGTGCCACCAGCGGCCTAACCGGGACAGGGCTTTCACCCCTCCACTTT.

The chain carries TRBV6-4 and TRBJ1-5; 7 bases are shared with TRBD1. In germline, CDR1 is MRHNA, CDR2 SNTAGT. The CDR3 spans 15 residues. V shed 4 bases and J 3 bases; nucleotides not matched to a gene: 6. The CDR3 nucleotides are TGTGCCAGCAGTGTAGGGGGCGAGGACAATCAGCCCCAGCATTTT. This translates into CASSVGGEDNQPQHF.

The count of this clonotype is one. The V and J genes are TRBV5-6 and TRBJ2-2; 9 bases line up with TRBD1. This CDR3 spans 16 amino acids. The junction had 3 bases not matched to a gene; V was cut back by 3 bases and J by 0 bases. Germline values: CDR1 SGHDT, CDR2 YYEEEE. The CDR3 loop is CASSYNRGPNTGELFF. The CDR3 DNA is TGTGCCAGCAGCTACAACAGGGGGCCGAACACCGGGGAGCTGTTTTTT.

This clonotype was recorded at least ten times. This chain uses TRBV4-3 with TRBJ2-5, with a tentative D call TRBD1 (6 bases). CDR3 length: 18 amino acids. V lost 2 bases, J lost 0 bases, and 19 bases lay in between. Germline-derived CDR1 and CDR2 are LGHNA and YSLEER. The CDR3 is CASSQTWGQIQYQETQYF. CDR3 DNA: TGCGCCAGCAGCCAAACCTGGGGGCAGATCCAATACCAAGAGACCCAGTACTTC.

This clonotype was seen at least ten times. The chain carries TRBV20-1 and TRBJ2-5; unclear D gene. The CDR3 spans 13 residues. Trimming pared 5 bases from V and 10 bases from J, leaving 20 bases between. Germline lookup yields CDR1 DFQATT and CDR2 SNEGSKA (reference sequence). In DNA, the CDR3 is TGCAGTGCTTTTACGGTGGTTGTTGAGGACCAGTACTTC. Protein: CSAFTVVVEDQYF.

This clonotype was seen only a few times. The chain couples TRBV5-1 to TRBJ2-1, with TRBD1 identical over 7 bases. Germline V gives CDR1 SGHRS, CDR2 YFSETQ. The J segment lost 7 bases and the V segment lost 0 bases, leaving 4 bases of the junction unmatched. There are 14 residues in the CDR3. CDR3 region: CASSLAKTGNEQFF. The CDR3 DNA sequence: TGCGCCAGCAGCTTGGCCAAGACAGGGAATGAGCAGTTCTTC.